Below, 5 T cell receptor beta chains from the same sample are listed, as sequenced in a study of T cells in tuberculosis. Method: immunoSEQ multiplex PCR; TCRdb's copy keeps in-frame clones and lacks some. The sample includes over 20,000 clones, roughly 97% of them seen just once. The sequencing sample was made of PBMCs. Receptor source: a donor aged 5-35 years with latent tuberculosis or without tuberculosis infection.

The chain links TRBV10-3 to TRBJ1-1, with D unresolved. The V end lost 2 bases, the J end lost 1 base, and 8 bases lay between the germline ends. In germline, CDR1 is ENHRY, CDR2 SYGVKD. The CDR3 totals 14 residues. The CDR3 nucleotides read TGTGCCATCAGTGAGGCCGCGGCGAACACTGAAGCTTTCTTT. It encodes CAISEAAANTEAFF.

V is TRBV11-3 and J is TRBJ2-2; 9 bases are shared with TRBD1. CDR3 size: 17 residues. Germline V gene data show CDR1 as SGHNT and CDR2 as YENEEA. The V segment lost 5 bases and the J segment 7 bases; nucleotides outside the gene matches: 14. This CDR3 is CASSGTPGTGWSGELFF. The DNA of the CDR3 is TGTGCCAGCAGCGGAACCCCCGGGACAGGGTGGAGCGGGGAGCTGTTTTTT.

The V call is TRBV6-5, the J call TRBJ1-1; no clear D. Trimming took off 4 bases at V and 0 bases at J, with 6 bases between the two ends. This CDR3 comprises 13 residues. Germline V gene sequence: CDR1 MNHEY, CDR2 SVGAGI. As DNA, the CDR3 is TGTGCCAGCAGTTCCCTAATGAACACTGAAGCTTTCTTT. Translation gives CASSSLMNTEAFF.

The table lists this clone with a count of one. The rearrangement joins TRBV9 to TRBJ1-6; a weak D match, TRBD1 (5 bases). CDR1 is SGDLS and CDR2 is YYNGEE in the germline V gene. Trimming stripped 2 bases from V and 5 bases from J, with 20 bases between. This CDR3 has 18 amino acids. The CDR3 loop reads CASSVSGTYTNDNSPLHF. DNA for the CDR3: TGTGCCAGCAGCGTCTCCGGGACTTACACCAACGATAATTCACCCCTCCACTTT.

This chain connects TRBV7-2 to TRBJ1-2; the match to TRBD1 covers 9 bases. The junction had 10 bases not matched to a gene; V was cut back by 5 bases and J by 6 bases. The CDR3 length is 15 residues. CDR1 is SGHTA and CDR2 is FQGNSA in the germline V gene. The CDR3 coding sequence is TGTGCCAGCAGCACGCGGACAGGGGAAGGCCATGGCTACACCTTC. This codes for CASSTRTGEGHGYTF.